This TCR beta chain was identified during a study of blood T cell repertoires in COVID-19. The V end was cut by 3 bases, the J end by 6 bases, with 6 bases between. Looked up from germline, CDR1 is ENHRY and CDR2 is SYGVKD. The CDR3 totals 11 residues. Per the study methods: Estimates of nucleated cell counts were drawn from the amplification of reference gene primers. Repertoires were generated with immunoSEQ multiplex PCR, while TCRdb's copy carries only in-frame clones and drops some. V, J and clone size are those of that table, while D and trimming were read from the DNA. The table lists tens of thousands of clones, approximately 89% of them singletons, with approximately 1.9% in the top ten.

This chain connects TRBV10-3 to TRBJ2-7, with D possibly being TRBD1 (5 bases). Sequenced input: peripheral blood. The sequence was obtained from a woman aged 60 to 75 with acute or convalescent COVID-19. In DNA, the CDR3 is TGTGCCATCAGTGAAGGGGTCGAGCAGTACTTC. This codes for CAISEGVEQYF.